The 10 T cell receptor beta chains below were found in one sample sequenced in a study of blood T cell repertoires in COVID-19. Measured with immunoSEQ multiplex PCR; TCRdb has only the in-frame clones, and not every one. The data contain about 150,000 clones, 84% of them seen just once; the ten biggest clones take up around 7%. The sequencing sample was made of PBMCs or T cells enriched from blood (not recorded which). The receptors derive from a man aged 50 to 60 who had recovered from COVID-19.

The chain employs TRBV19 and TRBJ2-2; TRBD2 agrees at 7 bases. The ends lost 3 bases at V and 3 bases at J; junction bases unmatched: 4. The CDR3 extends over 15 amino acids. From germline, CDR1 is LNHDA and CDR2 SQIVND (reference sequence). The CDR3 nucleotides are TGTGCCAGTAGTATGTGGGGGGGTTACACCGGGGAGCTGTTTTTT. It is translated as CASSMWGGYTGELFF.

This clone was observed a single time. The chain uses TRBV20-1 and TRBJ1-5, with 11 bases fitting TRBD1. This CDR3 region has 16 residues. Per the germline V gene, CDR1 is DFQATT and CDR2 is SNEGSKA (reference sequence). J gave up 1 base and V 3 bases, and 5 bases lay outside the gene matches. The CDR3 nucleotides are TGCAGTGCTAGTGAGGGGACAGGGGGGAGCAATCAGCCCCAGCATTTT. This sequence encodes CSASEGTGGSNQPQHF.

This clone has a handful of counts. The CDR3 sequence is CASSPNRGYTF. DNA for the CDR3: TGTGCCAGCAGCCCGAATCGGGGCTACACCTTC. The chain is built from TRBV5-5 and TRBJ1-2; D gene ambiguous. Germline assignment: CDR1 SGHKS and CDR2 YYEKEE (reference sequence). V lost 4 bases and J 8 bases, leaving 9 bases between the germline ends. CDR3 length: 11 residues.

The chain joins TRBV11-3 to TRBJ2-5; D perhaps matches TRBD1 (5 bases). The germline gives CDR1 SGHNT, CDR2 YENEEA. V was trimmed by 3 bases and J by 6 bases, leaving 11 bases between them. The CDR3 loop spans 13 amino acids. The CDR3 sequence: CASSLAGIKTQYF. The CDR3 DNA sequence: TGTGCCAGCAGCTTGGCAGGGATAAAGACCCAGTACTTC.

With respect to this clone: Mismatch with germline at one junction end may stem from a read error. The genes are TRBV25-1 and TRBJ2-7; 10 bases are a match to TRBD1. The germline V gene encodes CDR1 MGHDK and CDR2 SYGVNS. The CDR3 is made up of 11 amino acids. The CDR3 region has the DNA TGTGCCAGCAGCCGGGGGACAGGGGTTCACTTC. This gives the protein CASSRGTGVHF.

The DNA for the CDR3 is TGCGCCAGCAGCTTGGCCTTGGCGGGGGGGCCGGGAGATACGCAGTATTTT. This encodes CASSLALAGGPGDTQYF. V is TRBV5-1 and J is TRBJ2-3; 9 nucleotides align to TRBD2. J lost 5 bases, V lost 0 bases, and 10 bases had no gene match. This CDR3 has 17 amino acids. Germline values: CDR1 SGHRS, CDR2 YFSETQ.

The DNA for the CDR3 is TGTGCCAGCAGTTTATCGCGGGGATTTACCTACAATGAGCAGTTCTTC. This gives the protein CASSLSRGFTYNEQFF. This chain joins TRBV27 and TRBJ2-1, with D tentatively TRBD2 (6 bases). The CDR3 spans 16 residues. Germline assignment: CDR1 MNHEY and CDR2 SMNVEV (reference sequence). Trimming cost V 0 bases and J 2 bases, with 11 bases left between them.

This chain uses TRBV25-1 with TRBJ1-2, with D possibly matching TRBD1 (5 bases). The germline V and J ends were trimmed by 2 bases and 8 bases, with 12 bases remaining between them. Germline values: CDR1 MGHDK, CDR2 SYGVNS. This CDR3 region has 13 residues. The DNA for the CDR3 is TGTGCCAGCAGTGAAAGGGGAATTGAGGGCTACACCTTC. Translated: CASSERGIEGYTF.

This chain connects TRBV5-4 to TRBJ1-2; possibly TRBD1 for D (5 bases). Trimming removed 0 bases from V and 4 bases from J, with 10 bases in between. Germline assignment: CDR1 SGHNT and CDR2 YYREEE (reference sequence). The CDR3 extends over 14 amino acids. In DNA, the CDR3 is TGTGCCAGCAGCTTGGCCATGGGGCCCTATGGCTACACCTTC. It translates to CASSLAMGPYGYTF.

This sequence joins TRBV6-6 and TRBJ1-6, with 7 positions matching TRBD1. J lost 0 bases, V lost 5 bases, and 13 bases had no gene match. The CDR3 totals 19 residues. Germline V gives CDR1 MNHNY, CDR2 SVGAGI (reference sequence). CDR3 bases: TGTGCCAGCAGTCGGAACGGGAGGGCAGGGGGCTCCTATAATTCACCCCTCCACTTT. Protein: CASSRNGRAGGSYNSPLHF.